The 32 T cell receptor beta chains reported below all come from one sample, sequenced in a study of cytomegalovirus exposure and HLA in healthy donors (dated 2017 in TCRdb). The library came from the immunoSEQ multiplex PCR assay. For the multiplex PCR, a mixture combining 60 forward primers for TCR Vbeta segments and 13 reverse primers for TCR Jbeta segments was used. The clones in this table, taken by TCRdb from immuneACCESS, are in-frame only. Not every clone is retained; where verified, under half of the shortfall comes from an unresolved V gene, and the cause of the rest is unknown. This sample gives over 100,000 clones in total; 75% to 80% of them show up just once. 5.8% of the sample is in the top ten clones. The material sequenced was PBMCs. These TCRs come from a man in his 60s in good health and CMV-seropositive.

The genes are TRBV27 and TRBJ1-3, with TRBD1 as a possible D gene (5 bases). CDR1 is MNHEY and CDR2 is SMNVEV in the germline V gene (reference sequence). The V gene lost 6 bases and the J gene lost 1 base, with 16 bases spanning the gap. The CDR3 is made up of 16 amino acids. In DNA form, the CDR3 reads TGTGCCAGCAGCTCCGGGTTGGGGGGATCTGGAAACACCATATATTTT. This encodes CASSSGLGGSGNTIYF.

The table lists this clone with a count of one. The chain uses TRBV27 and TRBJ2-1; TRBD2 might be the D (6 bases). The CDR3 has 17 residues. V was pared by 5 bases and J by 2 bases, with 19 bases between. Germline V gene data show CDR1 as MNHEY and CDR2 as SMNVEV (reference sequence). CDR3 coding DNA: TGTGCCAGCAGTCTCAATTGGGGCGGGGAAACCTACAATGAGCAGTTCTTC. Protein sequence: CASSLNWGGETYNEQFF.

The V call is TRBV9, the J call TRBJ2-3, with a tentative D call TRBD2 (5 bases). The V and J ends lost 0 bases and 3 bases respectively, with 11 bases between them. CDR1 is SGDLS, CDR2 YYNGEE, per germline. This CDR3 is built from 15 residues. In DNA, the CDR3 is TGTGCCAGCAGCGTAGGAGGGTTTAGTACAGATACGCAGTATTTT. It translates to CASSVGGFSTDTQYF.

The chain employs TRBV6-1 and TRBJ1-3; 7 bases agree with TRBD1. The CDR3 has 15 residues. V trimming: 7 bases; J trimming: 2 bases; junction bases outside the gene matches: 8. Germline lookup yields CDR1 MNHNS and CDR2 SASEGT. DNA of the CDR3: TGTGCCAGCACAGAAGGAGGGGGCACTGGAAACACCATATATTTT. Translation: CASTEGGGTGNTIYF.

The sample holds one count of this clone. The chain employs TRBV28 and TRBJ2-5; 9 bases align to TRBD2. The CDR3 has 18 amino acids. J gave up 5 bases and V 5 bases, and 18 bases lay outside the gene matches. Germline CDR1 MDHEN, CDR2 SYDVKM. The CDR3 nucleotides are TGTGCCAGCAGTCCCTCCTCTAGCGGGGAGCTCCTCGGGGAGACCCAGTACTTC. Translating gives CASSPSSSGELLGETQYF.

The chain combines TRBV6-5 with TRBJ2-1; 10 bases are shared with TRBD1. The germline CDR1 and CDR2 sequences are MNHEY and SVGAGI. V shed 2 bases and J 16 bases; nucleotides not matched to a gene: 5. The CDR3 runs 12 residues. This CDR3 reads CASSYDRGPVFF. The CDR3 nucleotides read TGTGCCAGCAGTTACGACAGGGGGCCGGTTTTCTTC.

V and J are TRBV12-5 and TRBJ2-5; 9 bases are shared with TRBD2. This CDR3 is built from 14 residues. From germline, CDR1 is LGHNT and CDR2 FRNRAP. V shed 6 bases and J 4 bases; nucleotides not matched to a gene: 6. The CDR3 protein is CASGLSGGSETQYF. DNA for the CDR3: TGTGCTAGTGGCTTAAGCGGGGGGTCAGAGACCCAGTACTTC.

This clone has more than one count but fewer than ten. The chain is built from TRBV19 and TRBJ1-4, with 9 bases identical to TRBD1. Germline V gives CDR1 LNHDA, CDR2 SQIVND (reference sequence). V shed 6 bases and J 6 bases; nucleotides not matched to a gene: 2. The CDR3 has 13 amino acids. CDR3 amino acids: CASRRTGDEKLFF. CDR3 nucleotides: TGTGCCAGTAGACGGACAGGGGATGAAAAACTGTTTTTT.

The chain carries TRBV5-1 and TRBJ2-5; D perhaps matches TRBD1 (6 bases). V lost 2 bases, J lost 5 bases, and 13 bases lay in between. CDR1 and CDR2 (germline): SGHRS, YFSETQ. The CDR3 loop spans 14 amino acids. The CDR3 nucleotides are TGCGCCAGCAGCTTTGCGACAGGTGTGGAGACCCAGTACTTC. Translated, it gives CASSFATGVETQYF.

This clone was seen a single time. This chain connects TRBV2 to TRBJ1-1; 9 bases fit TRBD1. The V gene end was trimmed by 1 base and the J gene end by 4 bases; junction bases not matched to a gene: 4. The CDR3 has 15 amino acids. Germline loops: CDR1 SNHLY, CDR2 FYNNEI. CDR3 sequence reads: CASSEDRTGATEAFF. Written as DNA, the CDR3 is TGTGCCAGCAGTGAAGACCGGACAGGGGCCACTGAAGCTTTCTTT.

This clone has just a few counts. The rearrangement joins TRBV9 to TRBJ2-1, with D perhaps TRBD2 (6 bases). The germline V gene encodes CDR1 SGDLS and CDR2 YYNGEE. This CDR3 is 16 amino acids long. Trimming took off 4 bases at V and 0 bases at J, with 14 bases between the two ends. CDR3 sequence reads: CASSFRGTSSYNEQFF. CDR3 in DNA: TGTGCCAGCAGCTTCCGCGGGACGAGCTCCTACAATGAGCAGTTCTTC.

The V gene is TRBV30, the J gene TRBJ2-3, with a possible D match to TRBD1 (6 bases). V dropped 0 bases and J dropped 2 bases, with 9 bases sitting between them. Looked up from germline, CDR1 is GTSNPN and CDR2 is SVGIG (reference sequence). CDR3 length equals 14 residues. The CDR3 DNA reads as TGTGCCTGGAGTGTAGGGGGTTTCACAGATACGCAGTATTTT. It is translated as CAWSVGGFTDTQYF.

The rearrangement uses TRBV7-8 and TRBJ2-2; D gene uncertain. Trimming took off 3 bases at V and 1 base at J, with 3 bases between the two ends. The CDR3 has 13 amino acids. Germline values: CDR1 SGHVS, CDR2 FQNEAQ. In DNA form, the CDR3 reads TGTGCCAGCAGCTTCCTGAACACCGGGGAGCTGTTTTTT. Residues: CASSFLNTGELFF.

This chain connects TRBV4-3 to TRBJ2-7; 7 bases map to TRBD1. The length of the CDR3 is 15 residues. Germline V gene data show CDR1 as LGHNA and CDR2 as YSLEER. Trimming cost V 0 bases and J 2 bases; bases outside gene matches: 4. CDR3 in DNA: TGCGCCAGCAGCCAAGATGAGGGACAGCCCTACGAGCAGTACTTC. This codes for CASSQDEGQPYEQYF.

The chain uses TRBV6-5 and TRBJ2-7, with TRBD1 matching 9 bases. CDR3 length equals 15 residues. Per germline, CDR1 MNHEY and CDR2 SVGAGI. The V and J ends lost 6 bases and 0 bases, in that order; junction bases with no gene match: 6. In DNA, the CDR3 is TGTGCCAGCAGGCCGGACAGGGGCTCCTCCTACGAGCAGTACTTC. Amino acid sequence: CASRPDRGSSYEQYF.

The J gene is TRBJ1-6, the V gene TRBV6-5; possible D gene TRBD1, 5 bases. V lost 5 bases to trimming and J lost 10 bases, with 12 bases between them. This CDR3 contains 13 residues. Germline assignment: CDR1 MNHEY and CDR2 SVGAGI. The CDR3 sequence is CASSAGSRSPLHF. The DNA of the CDR3 is TGTGCCAGCAGTGCAGGGTCGAGATCACCCCTCCACTTT.

V is TRBV6-5 and J is TRBJ2-1; 10 positions agree with TRBD2. The CDR3 covers 15 residues. Per germline, CDR1 MNHEY and CDR2 SVGAGI. Trimming removed 7 bases from V and 4 bases from J; junction bases left unmatched: 7. The CDR3 DNA follows: TGTGCCAGCATCGGAGCGGGGGGGGGATACAATGAGCAGTTCTTC. Residues: CASIGAGGGYNEQFF.

The J gene is TRBJ2-6, the V gene TRBV5-1, with 8 bases that match TRBD1. V lost 1 base to trimming and J lost 0 bases; unmatched junction nucleotides: 3. The CDR3 spans 17 residues. Germline CDR1 is SGHRS and CDR2 is YFSETQ. CDR3 protein: CASSLSGGASGANVLTF. DNA of the CDR3: TGCGCCAGCAGCTTGTCAGGGGGCGCCTCTGGGGCCAACGTCCTGACTTTC.

The chain links TRBV7-2 to TRBJ2-2; no clear D. The germline gives CDR1 SGHTA, CDR2 FQGNSA. CDR3 size: 17 residues. With 2 bases removed from V and 4 bases from J, the gap between germline ends came to 17 bases. This chain's CDR3 is CASSLPRLVLVTGELFF. Written as DNA, the CDR3 is TGTGCCAGCAGCTTACCCCGACTCGTTCTCGTCACCGGGGAGCTGTTTTTT.

The chain uses TRBV5-1 and TRBJ1-2; a possible D gene is TRBD1 (5 bases). V was shortened by 4 bases and J by 5 bases, with 18 bases between the two germline ends. The CDR3 has 15 residues. Germline values: CDR1 SGHRS, CDR2 YFSETQ. The CDR3 DNA reads TGCGCCAGCAGCCCTAGTCGGGGGTTAGGGTATGGCTACACCTTC. This translates into CASSPSRGLGYGYTF.

This clone came up once. The CDR3 DNA sequence: TGCGCCAGCAGCCCCGGGACTGCAGCAAATACGCAGTATTTT. Its translation: CASSPGTAANTQYF. The V and J genes are TRBV5-1 and TRBJ2-3; a weak D match, TRBD2 (6 bases). CDR1 and CDR2 (germline): SGHRS, YFSETQ. This CDR3 is built from 14 residues. V shed 4 bases and J shed 7 bases, with 16 bases lying between them.

This chain connects TRBV10-2 to TRBJ1-1; 11 bases map to TRBD1. Germline V lookup: CDR1 WSHSY, CDR2 SAAADI. The trim removed 6 bases at V and 4 bases at J, leaving 4 bases unmatched. This CDR3 is 14 amino acids long. CDR3 sequence: CASRDRGPITEAFF. The CDR3, as DNA: TGCGCCAGCAGGGACAGGGGGCCGATCACTGAAGCTTTCTTT.

The rearrangement uses TRBV6-5 and TRBJ1-3; 8 bases line up with TRBD1. Germline V gene sequence: CDR1 MNHEY, CDR2 SVGAGI. V lost 5 bases to trimming and J lost 4 bases; unmatched junction nucleotides: 4. CDR3 size: 14 residues. CDR3 in DNA: TGTGCCAGCAGTGACCGGGACAGGGGAAACACCATATATTTT. This gives the protein CASSDRDRGNTIYF.

In this sample, this clone turned up a few times. J is TRBJ2-3 and V is TRBV2, with no clear D. The CDR3 sequence is 14 residues long. V dropped 4 bases and J dropped 0 bases, with 8 bases sitting between them. Germline values: CDR1 SNHLY, CDR2 FYNNEI. As DNA, the CDR3 is TGTGCCAGCAGTGGTCTCTCTAGCACAGATACGCAGTATTTT. Its protein product is CASSGLSSTDTQYF.

The chain links TRBV7-3 to TRBJ2-2, with D maybe TRBD1 (6 bases). With 5 bases removed from V and 6 bases from J, the gap between germline ends came to 13 bases. Germline values: CDR1 SGHTA, CDR2 FQGTGA. The CDR3 extends over 14 amino acids. The CDR3 DNA sequence: TGTGCCAGCAGCCTCGGACAGAATCCCGGGGAGCTGTTTTTT. It codes for CASSLGQNPGELFF.

The rearrangement links TRBV6-5 to TRBJ2-7, with a tentative D call TRBD1 (7 bases). Trimming removed 7 bases from V and 6 bases from J, with 10 bases in between. This CDR3 is built from 11 residues. Germline V lookup: CDR1 MNHEY, CDR2 SVGAGI. The CDR3 region has the DNA TGTGCCAGCACCCAGGGGGGCGAGCAGTACTTC. Encoded protein: CASTQGGEQYF.

Concerning this clone itself: Other DNA sequences from this sample encode an identical CDR3 as well. V is TRBV5-1 and J is TRBJ1-6; 7 nucleotides line up with TRBD1. From germline, CDR1 is SGHRS and CDR2 YFSETQ. The CDR3 sequence is 14 residues long. V lost 4 bases to trimming and J lost 5 bases; unmatched junction nucleotides: 3. The CDR3 DNA reads as TGCGCCAGCAGCCGGACAGGCAATAATTCACCCCTCCACTTT. Amino acids: CASSRTGNNSPLHF.

This clone was detected once. The genes are TRBV19 and TRBJ2-7; no clear D gene. Per germline, CDR1 LNHDA and CDR2 SQIVND (reference sequence). CDR3 size: 13 residues. V was cut by 4 bases and J by 6 bases, with 13 bases left in between. CDR3 residues: CASSKTQAREQYF. The CDR3 DNA reads as TGTGCCAGTAGTAAAACCCAGGCCCGCGAGCAGTACTTC. Filled out from reference TRBV19 and TRBJ2-7, the complete variable domain reads DGGITQSPKYLFRKEGQNVTLSCEQNLNHDAMYWYRQDPGQGLRLIYYSQIVNDFQKGDIAEGYSVSREKKESFPLTVTSAQKNPTAFYLCASSKTQAREQYFGPGTRLTVT.

The chain has TRBV9 and TRBJ2-3; TRBD2 matches at 10 bases. The CDR3 sequence is 15 residues long. In germline, CDR1 is SGDLS, CDR2 YYNGEE. V was clipped by 0 bases and J by 7 bases; unmatched bases: 5. The CDR3 spells CASSVGASGGYTQYF. The CDR3 DNA follows: TGTGCCAGCAGCGTAGGGGCTAGCGGGGGTTATACGCAGTATTTT.

This chain uses TRBV25-1 with TRBJ1-6; perhaps TRBD1 as D (6 bases). The CDR3 covers 14 residues. Germline V gene data show CDR1 as MGHDK and CDR2 as SYGVNS. V was pared by 4 bases and J by 4 bases, with 8 bases between. The CDR3, as DNA: TGTGCCAGCAGTGGAGGACAGTATAATTCACCCCTCCACTTT. Protein: CASSGGQYNSPLHF.

This clone was counted a few times. The chain combines TRBV30 with TRBJ1-2, with 8 bases that match TRBD1. The V and J ends lost 3 bases and 4 bases, in that order; junction bases with no gene match: 4. This CDR3 spans 13 amino acids. Looked up from germline, CDR1 is GTSNPN and CDR2 is SVGIG (reference sequence). This chain's CDR3 is CAWSAGTGYGYTF. DNA for the CDR3: TGTGCCTGGAGCGCCGGGACAGGCTATGGCTACACCTTC.

This clone was counted a single time. The chain joins TRBV18 to TRBJ1-2; 8 positions agree with TRBD1. Germline V gives CDR1 KGHSH, CDR2 LQKENI. Germline trimming cut 8 bases from V and 6 bases from J; bases unmatched to any gene: 17. The CDR3 is made up of 16 amino acids. The CDR3 DNA is TGTGCCAGCACCACCGCTACCTCGACAGGGGCAAATGGCTACACCTTC. It specifies CASTTATSTGANGYTF.